Listed below are T cell receptor beta chains from one sample, sequenced in a study of T cells after yellow fever vaccination. MiXCR, applied by TCRdb to the 5' RACE reads, yields one record per CDR3 protein. The sample records under 600,000 distinct CDR3 sequences, 20% to 25% being singletons. Specimen: PBMCs, collected 21 days after the first yellow fever vaccination. These receptors came from a man between 18 and 35 years old who received the YFV17D yellow fever vaccine. Both conserved end residues are trimmed from each CDR3.

v_gene: TRBV7-9
CDR3aa: ASSPPHTQY

v_gene: TRBV18
CDR3aa: ASSPAGGGDTEAF

v_gene: TRBV7-2
CDR3aa: ASSAHSQVSSYEQY

v_gene: TRBV18
CDR3aa: ASSPQGHEQY

v_gene: TRBV5-1
CDR3aa: ASSHLDREVEQY

v_gene: TRBV7-2
CDR3aa: ASSLAVSYEQY

v_gene: TRBV4-3
CDR3aa: ASSQGIYRRYGYT

v_gene: TRBV29-1
CDR3aa: SVEGTGEDYGYT

v_gene: TRBV5-6
CDR3aa: ASSLDRLNYGYT

v_gene: TRBV20-1
CDR3aa: SARGTPQETQY

v_gene: TRBV18
CDR3aa: ASSPLGPGQGDKETQY

v_gene: TRBV4-1
CDR3aa: ASSRETGVNSPLH

v_gene: TRBV24-1
CDR3aa: ATSDFKGARIDTQY

v_gene: TRBV5-4
CDR3aa: ASRESSGGAEF

v_gene: TRBV14
CDR3aa: ASSPRTGKETQY

v_gene: TRBV25-1
CDR3aa: ASSEYVVMNTEAF

v_gene: TRBV12-3/TRBV12-4
CDR3aa: ASSSSGTGGHYT

v_gene: TRBV6-1
CDR3aa: ASSESRTLGVTQH

v_gene: TRBV5-1
CDR3aa: ASSLEGSAGGVTGELF

v_gene: TRBV19
CDR3aa: ASNPFVGDTEAF

v_gene: TRBV20-1
CDR3aa: SASSPGLANIQY